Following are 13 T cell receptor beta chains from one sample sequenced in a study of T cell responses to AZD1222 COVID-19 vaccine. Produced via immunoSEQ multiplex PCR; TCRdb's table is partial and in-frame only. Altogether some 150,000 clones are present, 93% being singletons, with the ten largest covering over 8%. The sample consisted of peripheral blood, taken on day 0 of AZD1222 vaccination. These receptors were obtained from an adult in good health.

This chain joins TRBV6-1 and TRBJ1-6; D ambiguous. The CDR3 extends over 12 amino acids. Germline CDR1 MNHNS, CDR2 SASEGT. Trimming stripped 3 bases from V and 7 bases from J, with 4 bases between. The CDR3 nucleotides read TGTGCCAGCAGTGACCCAAATTCACCCCTCCACTTT. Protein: CASSDPNSPLHF.

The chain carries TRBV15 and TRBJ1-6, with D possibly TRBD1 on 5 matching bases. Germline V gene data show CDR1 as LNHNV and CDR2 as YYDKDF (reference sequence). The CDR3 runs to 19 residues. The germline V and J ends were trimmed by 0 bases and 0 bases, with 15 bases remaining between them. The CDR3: CATSRDFGALSSYNSPLHF. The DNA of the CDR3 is TGTGCCACCAGCAGAGATTTTGGGGCCCTAAGCTCCTATAATTCACCCCTCCACTTT.

CDR3: CASSPTSEGQPQHF. The CDR3 nucleotides are TGTGCCAGCTCGCCGACAAGCGAGGGTCAGCCCCAGCATTTT. This sequence joins TRBV18 and TRBJ1-5, with unresolved D. The CDR3 runs to 14 residues. With 6 bases removed from V and 6 bases from J, the gap between germline ends came to 15 bases. The germline V gene encodes CDR1 KGHSH and CDR2 LQKENI.

The CDR3 DNA reads as TGTGCTAGTGGACCCCCGGGACAGGGGGGAGGGCAGCCCCAGCATTTT. Protein: CASGPPGQGGGQPQHF. The V call is TRBV12-5, the J call TRBJ1-5, with TRBD1 identical over 11 bases. Trimming removed 6 bases from V and 7 bases from J; junction bases left unmatched: 11. From germline, CDR1 is LGHNT and CDR2 FRNRAP. The CDR3 extends over 16 amino acids. The variable domain in full, completed from reference TRBV12-5 and TRBJ1-5, reads DARVTQTPRHKVTEMGQEVTMRCQPILGHNTVFWYRQTMMQGLELLAYFRNRAPLDDSGMPKDRFSAEMPDATLATLKIQPSEPRDSAVYFCASGPPGQGGGQPQHFGDGTRLSIL.

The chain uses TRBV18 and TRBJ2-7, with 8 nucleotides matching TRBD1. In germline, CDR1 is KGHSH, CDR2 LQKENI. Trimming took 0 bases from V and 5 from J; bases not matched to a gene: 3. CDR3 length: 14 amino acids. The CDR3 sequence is CASSPPTGEDEQYF. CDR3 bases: TGTGCCAGCTCACCACCGACAGGGGAGGACGAGCAGTACTTC. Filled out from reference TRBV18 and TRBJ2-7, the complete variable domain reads NAGVMQNPRHLVRRRGQEARLRCSPMKGHSHVYWYRQLPEEGLKFMVYLQKENIIDESGMPKERFSAEFPKEGPSILRIQQVVRGDSAAYFCASSPPTGEDEQYFGPGTRLTVT.

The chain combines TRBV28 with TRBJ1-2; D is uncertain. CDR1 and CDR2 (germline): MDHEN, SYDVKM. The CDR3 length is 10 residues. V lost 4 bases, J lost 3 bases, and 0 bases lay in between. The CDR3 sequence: CASSYYGYTF. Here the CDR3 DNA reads TGTGCCAGCAGTTACTATGGCTACACCTTC.

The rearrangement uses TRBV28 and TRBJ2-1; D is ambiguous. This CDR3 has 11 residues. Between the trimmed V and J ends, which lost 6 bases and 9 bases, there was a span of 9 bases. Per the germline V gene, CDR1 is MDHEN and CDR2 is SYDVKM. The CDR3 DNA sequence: TGTGCCAGCAGCCCTGCAACTGAGCAGTTCTTC. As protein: CASSPATEQFF.

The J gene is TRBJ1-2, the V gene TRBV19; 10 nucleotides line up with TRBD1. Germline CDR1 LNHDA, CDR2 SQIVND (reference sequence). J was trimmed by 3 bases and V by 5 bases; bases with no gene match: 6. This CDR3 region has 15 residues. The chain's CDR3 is CASSLGTGVYYGYTF. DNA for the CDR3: TGTGCCAGTAGTCTGGGGACAGGGGTATACTATGGCTACACCTTC.

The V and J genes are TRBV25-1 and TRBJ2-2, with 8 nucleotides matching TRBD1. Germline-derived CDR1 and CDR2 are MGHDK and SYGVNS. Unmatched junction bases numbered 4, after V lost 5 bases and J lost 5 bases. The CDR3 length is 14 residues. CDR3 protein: CASSPRQGTGELFF. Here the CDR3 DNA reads TGTGCCAGCAGTCCACGACAGGGGACCGGGGAGCTGTTTTTT.

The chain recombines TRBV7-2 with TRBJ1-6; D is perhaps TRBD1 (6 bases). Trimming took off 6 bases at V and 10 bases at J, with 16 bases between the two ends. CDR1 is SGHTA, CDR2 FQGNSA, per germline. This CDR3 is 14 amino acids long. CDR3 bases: TGTGCCAGCAGTCAAAGGGGGGTATGGTCACCCCTCCACTTT. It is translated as CASSQRGVWSPLHF.

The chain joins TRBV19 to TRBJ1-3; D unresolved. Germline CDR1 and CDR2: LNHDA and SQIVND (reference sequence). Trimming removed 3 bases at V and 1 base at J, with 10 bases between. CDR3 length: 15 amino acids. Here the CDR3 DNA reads TGTGCCAGTAGTATTGTACGGGCTTCTGGAAACACCATATATTTT. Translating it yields CASSIVRASGNTIYF.

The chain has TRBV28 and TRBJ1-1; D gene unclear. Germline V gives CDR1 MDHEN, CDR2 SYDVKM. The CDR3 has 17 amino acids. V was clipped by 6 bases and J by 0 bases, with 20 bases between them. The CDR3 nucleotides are TGTGCCAGCAGCACACCGCGAGGCAGAATCTTGAACACTGAAGCTTTCTTT. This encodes CASSTPRGRILNTEAFF.

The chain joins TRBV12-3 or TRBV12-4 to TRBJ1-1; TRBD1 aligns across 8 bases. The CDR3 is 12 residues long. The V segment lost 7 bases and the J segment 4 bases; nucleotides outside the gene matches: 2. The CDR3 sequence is CASTTGGTEAFF. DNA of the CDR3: TGTGCCAGCACCACAGGGGGCACTGAAGCTTTCTTT.